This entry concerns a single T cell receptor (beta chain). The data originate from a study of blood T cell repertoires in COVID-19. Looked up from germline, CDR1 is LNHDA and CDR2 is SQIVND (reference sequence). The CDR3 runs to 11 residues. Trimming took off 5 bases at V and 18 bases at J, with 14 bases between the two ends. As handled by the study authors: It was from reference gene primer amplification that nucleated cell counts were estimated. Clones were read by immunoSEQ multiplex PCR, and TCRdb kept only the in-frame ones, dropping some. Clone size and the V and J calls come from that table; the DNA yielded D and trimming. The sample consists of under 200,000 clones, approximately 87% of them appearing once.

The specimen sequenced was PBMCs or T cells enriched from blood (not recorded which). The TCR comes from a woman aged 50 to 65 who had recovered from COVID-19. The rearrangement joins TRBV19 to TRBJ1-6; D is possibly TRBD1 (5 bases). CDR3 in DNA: TGTGCCAGTAGTCCGCCGGGGGGTCCCCACTTT. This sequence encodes CASSPPGGPHF.